This section outlines one T cell receptor (beta chain) sequence together with its context. These data come from a study of T cell changes during pregnancy in multiple sclerosis. The method was immunoSEQ multiplex PCR; TCRdb's version includes in-frame clones alone and lacks a portion of them. This table holds 60,000 or so clones, roughly 87% found once. The germline CDR1 and CDR2 sequences are SQVTM and ANQGSEA. The CDR3 covers 11 residues. The receptor comes from a female donor in good health, enrolled as a control in a pregnancy study. Sequencing was performed on peripheral blood, taken in the second trimester of pregnancy. The J gene is TRBJ1-1, the V gene TRBV29-1, with a possible D match to TRBD1 (6 bases). DNA for the CDR3: TGCAGTGGGGGAGGGGGGACTGAAGCTTTCTTT. Protein sequence: CSGGGGTEAFF. The full variable domain, with the rest looked up from reference TRBV29-1 and TRBJ1-1, is SAVISQKPSRDICQRGTSLTIQCQVDSQVTMMFWYRQQPGQSLTLIATANQGSEATYESGFVIDKFPISRPNLTFSTLTVSNMSPEDSSIYLCSGGGGTEAFFGQGTRLTVV.